A single sample gave rise to the 10 T cell receptor beta chains below, sequenced in a study of blood T cells in healthy people across ages. Alongside a J-beta primer mix, a sample-barcoded 5' primer served in a second PCR lasting about 6 to 11 cycles. A single record per CDR3 protein comes from TCRdb applying MiXCR to the 5' RACE reads. Here the sample spans over a million distinct CDR3 sequences, around 43% being singletons. The sequenced material came from blood. These receptors were taken from a woman aged 55-69 years in good health.

J is TRBJ2-1 and V is TRBV20-1; 7 bases are shared with TRBD2. The CDR3 covers 18 residues. Germline V gene lookup returns CDR1 DFQATT and CDR2 SNEGSKA (reference sequence). V was pared by 0 bases and J by 3 bases, with 14 bases of the junction left unmatched. CDR3 in DNA: TGCAGTGCTAGAGATAAAAGAGCGGGCGGGGGTTACTACAATGAGCAGTTCTTC. This translates into CSARDKRAGGGYYNEQFF.

This clonotype has only one observation. This chain connects TRBV7-2 to TRBJ2-5; a weak D match, TRBD1 (6 bases). CDR3 length: 14 residues. V was cut by 5 bases and J by 2 bases, with 12 bases left in between. Looked up from germline, CDR1 is SGHTA and CDR2 is FQGNSA. The CDR3 is CASSLGHPQETQYF. In DNA form, the CDR3 reads TGTGCCAGCAGCCTGGGACATCCTCAAGAGACCCAGTACTTC.

This clonotype appeared a few times. V usage is TRBV7-9 and J usage is TRBJ2-5; TRBD2 agrees at 11 bases. The ends lost 6 bases at V and 1 base at J; junction bases unmatched: 4. Germline V gene data show CDR1 as SEHNR and CDR2 as FQNEAQ (reference sequence). The CDR3 runs 15 residues. The CDR3 region has the DNA TGTGCCAGCAGTCTAGCGGGAGGCCGCCAAGAGACCCAGTACTTC. It codes for CASSLAGGRQETQYF.

The gene calls are TRBV6-5 and TRBJ2-5; TRBD2 is a possible D gene (6 bases). The length of the CDR3 is 15 residues. Germline V CDR1 and CDR2: MNHEY, SVGAGI. V gave up 4 bases and J gave up 11 bases, with 23 bases separating them. The CDR3 protein is CASSLAGSGGNEQYF. CDR3 DNA: TGTGCCAGCAGTTTGGCCGGGAGTGGGGGGAATGAGCAGTACTTC.

This clonotype has a count of ten or more. The CDR3 nucleotides read TGCAGCGTTGATCTGGCCCAAGAGACCCAGTACTTC. Protein: CSVDLAQETQYF. The chain employs TRBV29-1 and TRBJ2-5; D is unresolved. Germline CDR1 is SQVTM and CDR2 is ANQGSEA. V was pared by 3 bases and J by 1 base, with 6 bases between. The CDR3 runs 12 residues. Full variable domain (outside the CDR3, taken from reference TRBV29-1 and TRBJ2-5): SAVISQKPSRDICQRGTSLTIQCQVDSQVTMMFWYRQQPGQSLTLIATANQGSEATYESGFVIDKFPISRPNLTFSTLTVSNMSPEDSSIYLCSVDLAQETQYFGPGTRLLVL.

The V and J genes are TRBV5-1 and TRBJ2-6; 7 positions agree with TRBD2. The CDR3 is made up of 17 amino acids. CDR1 is SGHRS and CDR2 is YFSETQ in the germline V gene. V dropped 4 bases and J dropped 0; count of bases not matched to a gene: 7. The CDR3, as DNA: TGCGCCAGCAGCGCCGGACTAGGCAGCTCTGGGGCCAACGTCCTGACTTTC. Translating gives CASSAGLGSSGANVLTF.

In its sample, this clonotype was seen a few times. The chain recombines TRBV4-2 with TRBJ2-7; tentative D call: TRBD2 (5 bases). The V gene's germline CDR1 is LGHNA and CDR2 YNFKEQ. The germline V and J ends were trimmed by 0 bases and 4 bases, with 13 bases remaining between them. The CDR3 contains 15 residues. CDR3 loop: CASSQERLAWYEQYF. The CDR3 coding sequence is TGTGCCAGCAGCCAAGAAAGGCTAGCTTGGTACGAGCAGTACTTC.

The chain combines TRBV10-3 with TRBJ2-3, with a tentative D call TRBD2 (5 bases). V was pared by 11 bases and J by 0 bases, with 12 bases between. This CDR3 comprises 13 residues. Germline assignment: CDR1 ENHRY and CDR2 SYGVKD. The CDR3 loop reads CAVLALSTDTQYF. In DNA form, the CDR3 reads TGTGCCGTGCTAGCACTTAGCACAGATACGCAGTATTTT.

This clonotype was detected a few times. V gene TRBV10-3 combines with J gene TRBJ2-5, with D hard to call. Germline CDR1 reads ENHRY; CDR2 reads SYGVKD. V was pared by 1 base and J by 8 bases, with 5 bases between. The CDR3 consists of 11 residues. Here the CDR3 reads CAISELSTQYF. The DNA for the CDR3 is TGTGCCATCAGTGAGTTGTCTACCCAGTACTTC.

As for this clonotype: One end of the junction does not line up with germline, which may come from a read error. The J gene is TRBJ2-1, the V gene TRBV29-1; D possibly corresponds to TRBD2 (6 bases). Looked up from germline, CDR1 is SQVTM and CDR2 is ANQGSEA. There are 13 residues in the CDR3. The DNA of the CDR3 is TGTAGCGTTGATCCAGATCGGGGGAACGAGCAGTTCTTC. Its protein product is CSVDPDRGNEQFF.